This T cell receptor beta chain was retrieved from a study of blood T cell repertoires in COVID-19. For the study at large: Sources were T cells, B-cell-depleted T cells, or PBMCs; the material itself was cDNA or gDNA.

Per the original methods: Researchers report that nucleated cell counts were estimated from reference gene primer amplification. Assay used: immunoSEQ multiplex PCR; TCRdb lists only in-frame clones, some missing. The V and J calls and clone size come from that table; D and trimming were worked out from the DNA. The data hold some 130,000 clones, with about nine tenths observed a single time. The CDR3 runs 14 residues. Unmatched junction bases numbered 6, after V lost 5 bases and J lost 3 bases. Germline assignment: CDR1 MNHNY and CDR2 SVGAGI (reference sequence). Sequencing used peripheral blood. The clonotype comes from a man in his fifties with acute or convalescent COVID-19. The V gene is TRBV6-6, the J gene TRBJ2-7; 8 nucleotides agree with TRBD1. CDR3 nucleotide sequence: TGTGCCAGCAGTCAAACAGGGGGAAGCTACGAGCAGTACTTC. Amino acid sequence: CASSQTGGSYEQYF.